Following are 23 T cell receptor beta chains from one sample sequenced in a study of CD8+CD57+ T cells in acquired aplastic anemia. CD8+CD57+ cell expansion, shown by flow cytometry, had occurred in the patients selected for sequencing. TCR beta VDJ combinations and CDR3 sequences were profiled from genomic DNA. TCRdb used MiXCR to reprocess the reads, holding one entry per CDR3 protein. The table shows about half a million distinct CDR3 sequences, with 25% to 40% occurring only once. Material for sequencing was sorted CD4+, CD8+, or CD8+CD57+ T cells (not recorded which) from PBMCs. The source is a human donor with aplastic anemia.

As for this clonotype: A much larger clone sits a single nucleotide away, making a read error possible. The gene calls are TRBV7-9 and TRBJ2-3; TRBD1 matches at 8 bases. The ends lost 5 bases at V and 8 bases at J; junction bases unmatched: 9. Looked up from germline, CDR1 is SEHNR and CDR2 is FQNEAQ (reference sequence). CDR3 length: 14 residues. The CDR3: CASSHPGGPGTQYF. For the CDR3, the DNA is TGTGCCAGCAGCCACCCAGGGGGCCCAGGTACGCAGTATTTT.

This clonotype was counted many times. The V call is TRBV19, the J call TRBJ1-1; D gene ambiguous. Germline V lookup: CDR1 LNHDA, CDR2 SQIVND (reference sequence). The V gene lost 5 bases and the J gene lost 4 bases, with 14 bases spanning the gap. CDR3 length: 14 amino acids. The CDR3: CASSFLIGTTEAFF. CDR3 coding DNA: TGTGCCAGTAGTTTCTTGATCGGCACCACTGAAGCTTTCTTT. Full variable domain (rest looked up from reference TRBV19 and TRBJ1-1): DGGITQSPKYLFRKEGQNVTLSCEQNLNHDAMYWYRQDPGQGLRLIYYSQIVNDFQKGDIAEGYSVSREKKESFPLTVTSAQKNPTAFYLCASSFLIGTTEAFFGQGTRLTVV.

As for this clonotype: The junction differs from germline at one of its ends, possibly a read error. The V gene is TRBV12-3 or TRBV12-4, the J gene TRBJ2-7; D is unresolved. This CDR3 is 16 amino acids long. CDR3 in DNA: TGTGCCAGCGGTTTAGATCGCTTAGAGAGCTCCTACGAGCAGTACTTC. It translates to CASGLDRLESSYEQYF.

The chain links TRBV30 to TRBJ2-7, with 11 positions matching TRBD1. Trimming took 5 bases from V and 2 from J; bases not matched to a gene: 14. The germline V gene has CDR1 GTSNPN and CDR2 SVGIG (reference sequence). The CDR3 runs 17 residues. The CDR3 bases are TGTGCCTGGTCCAGGACAGGGGGCCGAGTGGATGCCTACGAGCAGTACTTC. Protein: CAWSRTGGRVDAYEQYF.

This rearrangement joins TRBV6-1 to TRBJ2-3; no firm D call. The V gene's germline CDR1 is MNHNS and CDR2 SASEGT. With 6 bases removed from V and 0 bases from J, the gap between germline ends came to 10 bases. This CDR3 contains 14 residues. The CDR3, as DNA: TGTGCCAGCAGCCCTACACAAAGCACAGATACGCAGTATTTT. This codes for CASSPTQSTDTQYF.

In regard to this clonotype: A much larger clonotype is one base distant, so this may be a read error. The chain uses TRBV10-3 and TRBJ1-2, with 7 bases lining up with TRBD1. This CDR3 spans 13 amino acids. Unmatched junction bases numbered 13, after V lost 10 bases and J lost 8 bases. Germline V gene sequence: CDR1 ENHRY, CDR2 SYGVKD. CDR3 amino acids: CASNSTGTVGYTF. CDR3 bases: TGTGCCAGCAATTCGACAGGGACGGTCGGCTACACCTTC.

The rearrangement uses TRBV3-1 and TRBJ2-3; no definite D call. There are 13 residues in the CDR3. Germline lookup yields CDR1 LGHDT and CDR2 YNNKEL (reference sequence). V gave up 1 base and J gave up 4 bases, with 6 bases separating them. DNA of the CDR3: TGTGCCAGCAGCCAAGGCCGCCCAGATACGCAGTATTTT. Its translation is CASSQGRPDTQYF.

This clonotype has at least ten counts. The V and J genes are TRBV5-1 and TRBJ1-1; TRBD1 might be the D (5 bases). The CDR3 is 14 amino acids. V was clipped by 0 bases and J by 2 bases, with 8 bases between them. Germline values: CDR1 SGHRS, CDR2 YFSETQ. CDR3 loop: CASSLATANTEAFF. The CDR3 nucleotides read TGCGCCAGCAGCTTGGCGACAGCAAACACTGAAGCTTTCTTT.

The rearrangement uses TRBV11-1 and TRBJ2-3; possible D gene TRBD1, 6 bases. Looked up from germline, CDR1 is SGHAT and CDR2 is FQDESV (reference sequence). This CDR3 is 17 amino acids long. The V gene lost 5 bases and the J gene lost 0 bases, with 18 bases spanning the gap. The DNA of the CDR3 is TGTGCCAGCAGCGCTCATGTCGACAGGTTTAGCACAGATACGCAGTATTTT. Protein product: CASSAHVDRFSTDTQYF. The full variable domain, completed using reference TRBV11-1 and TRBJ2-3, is EAEVAQSPRYKITEKSQAVAFWCDPISGHATLYWYRQILGQGPELLVQFQDESVVDDSQLPKDRFSAERLKGVDSTLKIQPAELGDSAMYLCASSAHVDRFSTDTQYFGPGTRLTVL.

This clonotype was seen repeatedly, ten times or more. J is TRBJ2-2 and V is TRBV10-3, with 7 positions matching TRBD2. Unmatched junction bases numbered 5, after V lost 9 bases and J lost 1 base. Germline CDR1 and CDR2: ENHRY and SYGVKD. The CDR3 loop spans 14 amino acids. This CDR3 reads CAMKAGRNTGELFF. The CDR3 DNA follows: TGTGCCATGAAAGCGGGGAGGAACACCGGGGAGCTGTTTTTT.

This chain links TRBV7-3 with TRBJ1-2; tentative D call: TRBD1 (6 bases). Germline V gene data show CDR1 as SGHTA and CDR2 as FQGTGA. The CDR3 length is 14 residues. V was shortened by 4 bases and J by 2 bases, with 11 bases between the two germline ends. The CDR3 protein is CASSSQGLNYGYTF. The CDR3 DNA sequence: TGTGCCAGCAGCTCACAGGGTTTAAACTATGGCTACACCTTC.

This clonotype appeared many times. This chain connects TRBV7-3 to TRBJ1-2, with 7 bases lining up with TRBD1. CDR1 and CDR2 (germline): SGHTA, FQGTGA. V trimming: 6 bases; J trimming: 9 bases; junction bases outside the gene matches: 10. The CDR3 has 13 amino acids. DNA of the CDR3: TGTGCCAGCAGTCACGACAGGGACGGGAGCTACACCTTC. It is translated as CASSHDRDGSYTF.

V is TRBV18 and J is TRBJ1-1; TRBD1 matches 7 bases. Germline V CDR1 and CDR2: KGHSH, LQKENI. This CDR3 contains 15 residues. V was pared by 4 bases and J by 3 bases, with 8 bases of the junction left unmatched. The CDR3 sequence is CASSLGQAKDTEAFF. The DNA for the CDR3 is TGTGCCAGCTCACTCGGACAGGCCAAGGACACTGAAGCTTTCTTT.

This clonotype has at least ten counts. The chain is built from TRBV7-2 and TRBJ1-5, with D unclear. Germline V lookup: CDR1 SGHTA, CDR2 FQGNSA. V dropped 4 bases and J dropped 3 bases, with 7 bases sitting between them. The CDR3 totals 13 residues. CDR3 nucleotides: TGTGCCAGCAGCTCCTCAACCAATCAGCCCCAGCATTTT. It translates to CASSSSTNQPQHF.

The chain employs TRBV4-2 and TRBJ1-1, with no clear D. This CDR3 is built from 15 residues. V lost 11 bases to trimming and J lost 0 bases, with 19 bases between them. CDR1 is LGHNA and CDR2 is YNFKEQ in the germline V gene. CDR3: CAWSAKIGVNTEAFF. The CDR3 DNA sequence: TGTGCCTGGAGTGCAAAGATTGGGGTGAACACTGAAGCTTTCTTT.

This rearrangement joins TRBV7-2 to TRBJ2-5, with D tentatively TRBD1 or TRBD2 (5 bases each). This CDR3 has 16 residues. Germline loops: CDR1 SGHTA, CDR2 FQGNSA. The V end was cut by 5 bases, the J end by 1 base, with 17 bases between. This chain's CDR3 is CASSPGSGRAQETQYF. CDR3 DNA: TGTGCCAGCAGCCCCGGTTCGGGACGAGCCCAAGAGACCCAGTACTTC.

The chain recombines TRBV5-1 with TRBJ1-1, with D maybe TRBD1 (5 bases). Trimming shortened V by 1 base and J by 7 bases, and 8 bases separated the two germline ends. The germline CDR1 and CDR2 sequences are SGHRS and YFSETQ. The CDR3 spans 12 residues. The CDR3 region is CASSLLGDEAFF. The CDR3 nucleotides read TGCGCCAGCAGCTTGTTGGGGGATGAAGCTTTCTTT.

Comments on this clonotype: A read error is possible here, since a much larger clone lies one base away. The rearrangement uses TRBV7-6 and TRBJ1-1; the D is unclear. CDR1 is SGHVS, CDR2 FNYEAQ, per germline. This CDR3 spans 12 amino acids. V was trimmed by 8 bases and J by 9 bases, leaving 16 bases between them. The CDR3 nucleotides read TGTGCCAGCGGCCTAGGTCCCCGGAAAGCTTTCTTT. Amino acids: CASGLGPRKAFF.

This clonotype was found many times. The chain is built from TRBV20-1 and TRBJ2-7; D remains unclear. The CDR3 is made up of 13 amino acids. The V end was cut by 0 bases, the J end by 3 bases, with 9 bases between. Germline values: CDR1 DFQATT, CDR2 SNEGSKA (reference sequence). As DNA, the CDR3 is TGCAGTGCTAGAGATATAAGCTACTACGAGCAGTACTTC. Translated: CSARDISYYEQYF.

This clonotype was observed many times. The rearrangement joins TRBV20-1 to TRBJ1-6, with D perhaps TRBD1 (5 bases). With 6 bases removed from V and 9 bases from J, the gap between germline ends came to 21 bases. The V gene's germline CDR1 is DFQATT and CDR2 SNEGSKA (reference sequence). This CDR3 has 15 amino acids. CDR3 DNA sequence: TGCAGTGCGAATGGTCAGGGCACCATGGTTTCACCCCTCCACTTT. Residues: CSANGQGTMVSPLHF.

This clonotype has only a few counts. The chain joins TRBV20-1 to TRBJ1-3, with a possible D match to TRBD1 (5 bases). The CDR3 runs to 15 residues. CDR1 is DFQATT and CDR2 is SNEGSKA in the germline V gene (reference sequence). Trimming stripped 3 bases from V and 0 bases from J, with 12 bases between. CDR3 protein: CSASTGGFSGNTIYF. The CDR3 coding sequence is TGCAGTGCTAGCACGGGGGGGTTCTCTGGAAACACCATATATTTT.

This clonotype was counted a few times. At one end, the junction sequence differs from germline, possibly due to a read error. CDR3 sequence (DNA): TGTGCCAGCGCAGGGGGAGCGGCGTACGAGCAGTACTTC. The encoded protein is CASAGGAAYEQYF. The chain joins TRBV10-2 to TRBJ2-7, with 7 nucleotides matching TRBD1. The CDR3 consists of 13 residues. The germline CDR1 and CDR2 sequences are WSHSY and SAAADI.

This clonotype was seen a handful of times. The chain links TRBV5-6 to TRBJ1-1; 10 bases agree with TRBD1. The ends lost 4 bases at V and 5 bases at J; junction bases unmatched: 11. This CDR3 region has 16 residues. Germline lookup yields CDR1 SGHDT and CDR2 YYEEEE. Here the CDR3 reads CASSPGTGAVGTEAFF. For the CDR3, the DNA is TGTGCCAGCAGCCCAGGGACAGGGGCGGTAGGGACTGAAGCTTTCTTT. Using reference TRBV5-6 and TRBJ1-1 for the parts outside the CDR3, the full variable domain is DAGVTQSPTHLIKTRGQQVTLRCSPKSGHDTVSWYQQALGQGPQFIFQYYEEEERQRGNFPDRFSGHQFPNYSSELNVNALLLGDSALYLCASSPGTGAVGTEAFFGQGTRLTVV.